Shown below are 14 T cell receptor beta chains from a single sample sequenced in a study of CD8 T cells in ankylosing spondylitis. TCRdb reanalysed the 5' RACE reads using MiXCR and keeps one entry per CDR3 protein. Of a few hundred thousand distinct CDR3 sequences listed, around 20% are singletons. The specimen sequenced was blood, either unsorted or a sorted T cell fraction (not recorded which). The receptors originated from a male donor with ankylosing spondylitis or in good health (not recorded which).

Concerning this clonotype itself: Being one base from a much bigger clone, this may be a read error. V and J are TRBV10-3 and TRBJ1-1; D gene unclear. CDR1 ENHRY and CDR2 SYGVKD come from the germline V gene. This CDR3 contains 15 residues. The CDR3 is CATSESASLNTEAFF. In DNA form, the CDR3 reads TGTGCCACCAGTGAAAGTGCCAGCCTGAACACTGAAGCTTTCTTT.

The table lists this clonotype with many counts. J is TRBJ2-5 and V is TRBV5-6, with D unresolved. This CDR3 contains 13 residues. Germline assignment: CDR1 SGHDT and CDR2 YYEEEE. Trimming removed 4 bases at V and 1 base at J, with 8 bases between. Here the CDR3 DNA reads TGTGCCAGCAGCCTGGGATTCCAAGAGACCCAGTACTTC. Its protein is CASSLGFQETQYF.

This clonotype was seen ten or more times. The CDR3 DNA follows: TGTGCCAGCAGTTCCCGCACAGATACGCAGTATTTT. Its translation: CASSSRTDTQYF. The rearrangement links TRBV27 to TRBJ2-3; no reliable D call. This CDR3 comprises 12 residues. The V gene lost 4 bases and the J gene lost 1 base, with 3 bases spanning the gap. Germline V gene data show CDR1 as MNHEY and CDR2 as SMNVEV (reference sequence).

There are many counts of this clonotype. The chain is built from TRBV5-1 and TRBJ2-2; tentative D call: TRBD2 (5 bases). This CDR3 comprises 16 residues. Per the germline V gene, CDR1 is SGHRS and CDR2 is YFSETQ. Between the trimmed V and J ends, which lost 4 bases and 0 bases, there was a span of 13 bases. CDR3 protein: CASSAGAVANTGELFF. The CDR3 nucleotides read TGCGCCAGCAGCGCCGGAGCGGTCGCGAACACCGGGGAGCTGTTTTTT.

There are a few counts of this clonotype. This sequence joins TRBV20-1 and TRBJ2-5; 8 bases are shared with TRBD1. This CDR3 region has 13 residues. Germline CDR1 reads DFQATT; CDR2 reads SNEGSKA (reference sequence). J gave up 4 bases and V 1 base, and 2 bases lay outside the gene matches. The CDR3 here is CSARGRGRETQYF. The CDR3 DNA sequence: TGCAGTGCTAGAGGCAGGGGGCGAGAGACCCAGTACTTC.

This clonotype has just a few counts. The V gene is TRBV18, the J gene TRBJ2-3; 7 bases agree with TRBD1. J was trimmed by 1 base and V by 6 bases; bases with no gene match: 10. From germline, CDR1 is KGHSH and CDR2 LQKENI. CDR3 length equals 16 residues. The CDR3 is CASSLIRGSGTDTQYF. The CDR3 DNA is TGTGCCAGCTCTTTGATCAGGGGGAGCGGCACAGATACGCAGTATTTT.

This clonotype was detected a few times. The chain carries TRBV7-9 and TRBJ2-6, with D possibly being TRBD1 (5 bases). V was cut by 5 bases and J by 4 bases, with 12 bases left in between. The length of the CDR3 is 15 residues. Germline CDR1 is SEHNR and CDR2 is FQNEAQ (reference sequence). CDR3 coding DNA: TGTGCCAGCAGCACCCAGGGTACGGGGGCCAACGTCCTGACTTTC. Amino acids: CASSTQGTGANVLTF.

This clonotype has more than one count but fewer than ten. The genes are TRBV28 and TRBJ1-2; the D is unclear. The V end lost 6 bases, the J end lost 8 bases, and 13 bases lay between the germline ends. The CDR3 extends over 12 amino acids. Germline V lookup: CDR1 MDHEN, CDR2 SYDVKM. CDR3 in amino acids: CASSLISLGYTF. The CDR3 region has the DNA TGTGCCAGCAGCTTGATCTCGCTGGGCTACACCTTC.

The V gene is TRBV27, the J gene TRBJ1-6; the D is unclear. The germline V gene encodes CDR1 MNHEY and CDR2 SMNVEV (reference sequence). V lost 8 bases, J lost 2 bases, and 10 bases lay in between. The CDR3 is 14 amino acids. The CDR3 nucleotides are TGTGCCAGCCAAGCTGGGACCTATAATTCACCCCTCCACTTT. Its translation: CASQAGTYNSPLHF.

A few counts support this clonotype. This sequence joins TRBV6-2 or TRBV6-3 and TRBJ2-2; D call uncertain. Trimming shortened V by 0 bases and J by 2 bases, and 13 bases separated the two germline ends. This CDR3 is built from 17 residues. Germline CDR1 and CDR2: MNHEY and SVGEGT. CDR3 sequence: CASSYSRSPANTGELFF. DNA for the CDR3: TGTGCCAGCAGTTACTCGAGGTCGCCGGCCAACACCGGGGAGCTGTTTTTT.

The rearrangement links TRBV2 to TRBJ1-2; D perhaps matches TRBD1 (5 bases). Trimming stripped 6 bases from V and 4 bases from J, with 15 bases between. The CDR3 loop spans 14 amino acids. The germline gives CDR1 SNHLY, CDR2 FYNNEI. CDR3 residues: CASSLKTAVYGYTF. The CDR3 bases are TGTGCCAGCAGCCTGAAGACAGCCGTCTATGGCTACACCTTC.

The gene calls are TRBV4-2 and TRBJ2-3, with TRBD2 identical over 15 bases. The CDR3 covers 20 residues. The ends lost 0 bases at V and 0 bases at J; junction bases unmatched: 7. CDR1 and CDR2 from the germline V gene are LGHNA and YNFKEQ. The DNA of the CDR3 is TGTGCCAGCAGCCAAGATCTGTGGGGACTAGCGGGAGGAAGCACAGATACGCAGTATTTT. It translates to CASSQDLWGLAGGSTDTQYF.

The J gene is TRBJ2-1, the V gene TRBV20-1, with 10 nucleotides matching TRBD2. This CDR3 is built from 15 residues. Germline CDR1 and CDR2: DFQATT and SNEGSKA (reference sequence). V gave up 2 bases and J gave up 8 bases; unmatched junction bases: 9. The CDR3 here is CSARPLAGAIHEQFF. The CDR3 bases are TGCAGTGCTAGACCCCTAGCGGGGGCAATTCATGAGCAGTTCTTC.

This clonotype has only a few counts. CDR3 in amino acids: CASSTGYRGCLCQSSYEQYV. The CDR3 DNA sequence: TGCGCCAGCAGCACGGGATACAGGGGGTGCTTGTGCCAGAGCTCCTACGAGCAGTACGTC. The rearrangement joins TRBV5-1 to TRBJ2-7; TRBD1 matches at 8 bases. This CDR3 contains 20 residues. V trimming: 4 bases; J trimming: 0 bases; junction bases outside the gene matches: 21. Germline assignment: CDR1 SGHRS and CDR2 YFSETQ.